Below, 18 T cell receptor beta chains from the same sample are listed, as sequenced in a study of T cell responses to AZD1222 COVID-19 vaccine. Data came from immunoSEQ multiplex PCR; TCRdb stores just in-frame clones and leaves some out. The sample contains more than 30,000 clones, more than 85% of which appear only once. Sequenced material: peripheral blood, taken on day 0 of AZD1222 vaccination. These receptor sequences come from an adult in good health.

The chain couples TRBV10-2 to TRBJ2-7, with D possibly matching TRBD2 (6 bases). Germline V gene lookup returns CDR1 WSHSY and CDR2 SAAADI. The CDR3 runs to 12 residues. V lost 10 bases, J lost 7 bases, and 17 bases lay in between. The CDR3 sequence is CATGLRGGEQYF. The CDR3 DNA sequence: TGCGCCACCGGGCTTCGGGGAGGAGAGCAGTACTTC.

The chain employs TRBV12-5 and TRBJ2-7; D gene unclear. V was shortened by 0 bases and J by 4 bases, with 1 base between the two germline ends. The CDR3 consists of 11 residues. Germline CDR1 LGHNT, CDR2 FRNRAP. The CDR3 nucleotides read TGTGCTAGTGGTTTGGTATACGAGCAGTACTTC. The encoded protein is CASGLVYEQYF.

This rearrangement joins TRBV29-1 to TRBJ2-1, with 8 nucleotides matching TRBD2. The CDR3 runs 14 residues. CDR1 and CDR2 (germline): SQVTM, ANQGSEA. V lost 6 bases, J lost 6 bases, and 10 bases stayed unmatched. The DNA of the CDR3 is TGCAGCGTACGACCCGGGGGGGGAGGCAATGAGCAGTTCTTC. It translates to CSVRPGGGGNEQFF.

By frequency in the sample, this clone is large. The V call is TRBV4-2, the J call TRBJ1-6, with D possibly TRBD1 on 6 matching bases. With 3 bases removed from V and 14 bases from J, the gap between germline ends came to 23 bases. CDR1 is LGHNA, CDR2 YNFKEQ, per germline. The CDR3 has 16 residues. CDR3 DNA: TGTGCCAGCAGCCAGTCCGCGGGGGCCACCTTGGTATCCCTCCACTTT. Its translation is CASSQSAGATLVSLHF.

This chain joins TRBV27 and TRBJ1-6; tentatively, D is TRBD1 (5 bases). From germline, CDR1 is MNHEY and CDR2 SMNVEV (reference sequence). The ends were cut back, 6 bases at V and 8 bases at J, with 14 bases in the middle. CDR3 length: 14 residues. CDR3: CASSSRGKDSPLHF. CDR3 sequence (DNA): TGTGCCAGCAGCTCCCGGGGCAAGGATTCACCCCTCCACTTT.

This rearrangement joins TRBV29-1 to TRBJ2-7; no reliable D call. The CDR3 sequence is 12 residues long. V was pared by 4 bases and J by 1 base, with 8 bases between. Germline V gene sequence: CDR1 SQVTM, CDR2 ANQGSEA. CDR3 coding DNA: TGCAGCGTTGTAAAGGCTTCCTACGAGCAGTACTTC. As protein: CSVVKASYEQYF.

A word on this clone: Its ends do not fully match the called genes, so a read error is possible. J is TRBJ1-2 and V is TRBV20-1, with unresolved D. CDR1 is DFQATT, CDR2 SNEGSKA, per germline (reference sequence). This CDR3 comprises 11 residues. The DNA for the CDR3 is TGCAGTGCTAGAGATGGGATACGATACTCGTTC. Translated, it gives CSARDGIRYSF.

The rearrangement joins TRBV6-2 or TRBV6-3 to TRBJ2-5; D remains ambiguous. V was pared by 3 bases and J by 5 bases, with 13 bases between. Looked up from germline, CDR1 is MNHEY and CDR2 is SVGEGT. The CDR3 has 14 amino acids. The CDR3 is CASSYHRPRETQYF. CDR3 in DNA: TGTGCCAGCAGTTATCATAGACCGCGCGAGACCCAGTACTTC.

The V call is TRBV7-9, the J call TRBJ1-2; D gene uncertain. V lost 4 bases and J lost 3, with 15 bases in between. This CDR3 comprises 15 residues. CDR1 is SEHNR, CDR2 FQNEAQ, per germline (reference sequence). DNA of the CDR3: TGTGCCAGCAGCTCCTCCTCGATCGCTCACTATGGCTACACCTTC. It translates to CASSSSSIAHYGYTF.

This rearrangement joins TRBV6-5 to TRBJ2-2; TRBD1 might be the D (5 bases). V gave up 7 bases and J gave up 5 bases, with 8 bases separating them. Germline loops: CDR1 MNHEY, CDR2 SVGAGI. This CDR3 spans 12 amino acids. This CDR3 is CASTRETGELFF. The CDR3 DNA is TGTGCCAGCACCAGGGAAACCGGGGAGCTGTTTTTT.

The rearrangement links TRBV9 to TRBJ1-1; a possible D gene is TRBD1 (5 bases). V was pared by 3 bases and J by 1 base, with 13 bases between. CDR1 and CDR2 (germline): SGDLS, YYNGEE. The CDR3 runs to 15 residues. CDR3 nucleotide sequence: TGTGCCAGCAGCGACGGAGGGGTCGGGAACACTGAAGCTTTCTTT. The encoded protein is CASSDGGVGNTEAFF.

The chain has TRBV6-1 and TRBJ1-2, with a tentative D call TRBD1 (6 bases). Germline assignment: CDR1 MNHNS and CDR2 SASEGT. The CDR3 has 14 amino acids. Trimming stripped 1 base from V and 4 bases from J, with 10 bases between. Here the CDR3 reads CASSEVRTAYGYTF. The CDR3 coding sequence is TGTGCCAGCAGTGAAGTCAGGACAGCCTATGGCTACACCTTC.

This chain joins TRBV30 and TRBJ1-2; 7 positions match TRBD1. This CDR3 has 15 residues. Germline CDR1 is GTSNPN and CDR2 is SVGIG (reference sequence). J lost 2 bases, V lost 0 bases, and 6 bases had no gene match. The CDR3 nucleotides are TGTGCCTGGAGTGTCGGACAGGTCTCAAACTATGGCTACACCTTC. Translation gives CAWSVGQVSNYGYTF.

The chain combines TRBV9 with TRBJ1-4, with TRBD1 matching 9 bases. From germline, CDR1 is SGDLS and CDR2 YYNGEE. J lost 7 bases, V lost 4 bases, and 8 bases had no gene match. This CDR3 has 15 amino acids. The CDR3 DNA follows: TGTGCCAGCAGCTCTCGGGGACAGGGAGGTGAAAAACTGTTTTTT. Residues: CASSSRGQGGEKLFF.

This chain joins TRBV5-8 and TRBJ1-6, with 10 bases fitting TRBD1. CDR1 is SGHTS, CDR2 YDEGEE, per germline. CDR3 length: 15 residues. V trimming: 0 bases; J trimming: 11 bases; junction bases outside the gene matches: 5. CDR3 nucleotide sequence: TGTGCCAGCAGCTTGGGGGACAGGGGAATGACACCCCTCCACTTT. It translates to CASSLGDRGMTPLHF. Combining the CDR3 with reference TRBV5-8 and TRBJ1-6 gives the whole variable domain EAGVTQSPTHLIKTRGQQATLRCSPISGHTSVYWYQQALGLGLQFLLWYDEGEERNRGNFPPRFSGRQFPNYSSELNVNALELEDSALYLCASSLGDRGMTPLHFGNGTRLTVT.

This clone was seen a handful of times. The J gene is TRBJ1-1, the V gene TRBV6-5; 10 bases are a match to TRBD1. The CDR3 is 15 residues long. The junction had 2 bases not matched to a gene; V was cut back by 4 bases and J by 0 bases. Germline V gives CDR1 MNHEY, CDR2 SVGAGI. The CDR3 region is CASSWTGGVNTEAFF. The DNA of the CDR3 is TGTGCCAGCAGTTGGACAGGGGGGGTGAACACTGAAGCTTTCTTT.

This rearrangement joins TRBV12-5 to TRBJ2-1, with 8 bases that match TRBD2. The CDR3 extends over 16 amino acids. From germline, CDR1 is LGHNT and CDR2 FRNRAP. V was pared by 0 bases and J by 5 bases, with 6 bases of the junction left unmatched. The DNA of the CDR3 is TGTGCTAGTGGTTTGGTAGCGGGGGTTCTAAACAATGAGCAGTTCTTC. Amino acids: CASGLVAGVLNNEQFF.

V usage is TRBV4-2 and J usage is TRBJ2-5; weak D call: TRBD1 (5 bases). The V and J ends lost 0 bases and 5 bases respectively, with 10 bases between them. The CDR3 loop spans 14 amino acids. Germline V gene sequence: CDR1 LGHNA, CDR2 YNFKEQ. CDR3 sequence (DNA): TGTGCCAGCAGCCAAGACAGGGTCAGCGAGACCCAGTACTTC. As protein: CASSQDRVSETQYF.